Many counts were recorded for the clone carrying this T cell receptor beta chain. Its target is unknown. Deletions cut 3 bases from V and 10 bases from J, with 15 bases between. Looked up from germline, CDR1 is ENHRY and CDR2 is SYGVKD. The CDR3 consists of 14 residues. This specimen belongs to a study of Graves' ophthalmopathy and Graves' hyperthyroidism. Study observations and caveats: Ophthalmopathy versus stable hyperthyroidism: 13-signature model gave less than 90% sensitivity, just under 82% specificity. With more than 60% sensitivity and about 72% specificity, the model predicted ophthalmopathy progression.

RNA transcripts were the template, and TCR beta CDR3 regions were amplified from them. The library came from an HTBI-primed first-round RT-PCR and a second-round multiplex PCR. TCRdb analysed the multiplex PCR reads with MiXCR anew, one entry per CDR3 protein. Altogether approximately 540,000 distinct CDR3 sequences are present, 39% being singletons, with the ten largest covering roughly 4%. Orbital computed tomography, thyroid ultrasound, TRAb, serum thyroxine and clinical symptoms formed the basis of diagnosis. This clonotype was obtained from an adult man with Graves' hyperthyroidism. V is TRBV10-3 and J is TRBJ2-2, with D unresolved. Sequenced sample: peripheral blood or thyroid tissue (not recorded which). The CDR3 reads CAISDQWAGEELFF. The CDR3 DNA follows: TGTGCCATCAGTGATCAGTGGGCTGGAGAGGAGCTGTTTTTT.